This is a list of T cell receptor beta chains from one sample in a study of blood T cell repertoires in COVID-19. Here immunoSEQ multiplex PCR was the method, and the copy in TCRdb shows in-frame clones only, minus some. Found here are approximately 140,000 clones, roughly 89% of them singletons; the top ten hold around 4.5%. The sequenced sample was peripheral blood. The receptors here all came from a woman aged 40 to 50 with acute or convalescent COVID-19. The CDR3 runs from the conserved cysteine through the conserved F or W. D genes are given only for firm matches. Size tells how often a clone was seen (once, few, many) or the class of an expanded clone, and some rows leave it out.

V: TRBV11-2; J: TRBJ1-6; D: TRBD1; size: -; CDR3: CASSNPGQTNSPLHF; DNA: TGTGCCAGCAGCAACCCGGGACAGACGAATTCACCCCTCCACTTT
V: TRBV11-2; J: TRBJ1-3; D: -; size: -; CDR3: CASSLVIPGNTIYF; DNA: TGTGCCAGCAGCTTAGTTATCCCTGGAAACACCATATATTTT
V: TRBV13; J: TRBJ2-1; D: TRBD2; size: -; CDR3: CASSLGGRGTEQFF; DNA: TGTGCCAGCAGCTTAGGCGGGAGGGGGACTGAGCAGTTCTTC
V: TRBV18; J: TRBJ1-3; D: -; size: -; CDR3: CASSQTDSGNTIYF; DNA: TGTGCCAGCTCGCAGACAGATTCTGGAAACACCATATATTTT
V: TRBV3-1/TRBV3-2; J: TRBJ2-3; D: TRBD1; size: -; CDR3: CASSHGRGPPVNLTDTQYF; DNA: TGTGCCAGCAGCCATGGCAGGGGGCCTCCCGTAAACCTCACAGATACGCAGTATTTT
V: TRBV4-3; J: TRBJ2-1; D: -; size: -; CDR3: CASSHTLAATYNEQFF; DNA: TGCGCCAGCAGCCACACTCTAGCCGCTACCTACAATGAGCAGTTCTTC
V: TRBV7-2; J: TRBJ2-7; D: TRBD1; size: -; CDR3: CASSLVGQGTYEQYF; DNA: TGTGCCAGCAGCTTAGTCGGACAGGGAACCTACGAGCAGTACTTC
V: TRBV24-1; J: TRBJ1-1; D: -; size: -; CDR3: CATSAATASEAFF; DNA: TGTGCCACCAGTGCCGCGACTGCTTCTGAAGCTTTCTTT
V: TRBV19; J: TRBJ1-5; D: -; size: once; CDR3: CASSIFQGNQPQHF; DNA: TGTGCCAGTAGTATATTTCAGGGGAATCAGCCCCAGCATTTT
V: TRBV10-1; J: TRBJ1-2; D: TRBD1; size: once; CDR3: CASSESGQGEAGESYGYTF; DNA: TGCGCCAGCAGTGAGTCGGGCCAGGGGGAAGCCGGAGAATCCTATGGCTACACCTTC
V: TRBV5-6; J: TRBJ2-1; D: TRBD2; size: -; CDR3: CASSLGLADINEQFF; DNA: TGTGCCAGCAGCCTCGGACTAGCGGACATCAATGAGCAGTTCTTC
V: TRBV7-2; J: TRBJ2-7; D: -; size: few; CDR3: CASSLNLYEQYF; DNA: TGTGCCAGCAGCTTAAATTTATACGAGCAGTACTTC
V: TRBV27; J: TRBJ1-2; D: -; size: few; CDR3: CASSYRVGYGYTF; DNA: TGTGCCAGCAGTTACAGGGTCGGCTATGGCTACACCTTC
V: TRBV4-3; J: TRBJ1-1; D: TRBD1; size: -; CDR3: CASSVRDSLEAFF; DNA: TGCGCCAGCAGCGTCCGGGACAGCCTTGAAGCTTTCTTT
V: TRBV2; J: TRBJ1-2; D: TRBD1; size: -; CDR3: CASSGFPLDRGFF; DNA: TGTGCCAGCAGTGGGTTCCCCCTTGACAGGGGGTTCTTC
V: TRBV25-1; J: TRBJ2-1; D: TRBD1; size: -; CDR3: CASSEDRLPPYNEQFF; DNA: TGTGCCAGCAGTGAGGACAGGCTCCCCCCCTACAATGAGCAGTTCTTC
V: TRBV6-5; J: TRBJ2-3; D: -; size: -; CDR3: CASSGVGNTDTQYF; DNA: TGTGCCAGCAGCGGGGTGGGAAACACAGATACGCAGTATTTT
V: TRBV7-3; J: TRBJ1-1; D: TRBD1; size: -; CDR3: CASSLIPFGQGDTEAFF; DNA: TGTGCCAGCAGCTTAATCCCCTTTGGCCAGGGGGACACTGAAGCTTTCTTT
V: TRBV4-3; J: TRBJ2-3; D: -; size: -; CDR3: CASSQVSGTGWADTQYF; DNA: TGCGCCAGCAGCCAAGTGTCCGGTACAGGGTGGGCAGATACGCAGTATTTT
V: TRBV7-9; J: TRBJ1-4; D: -; size: -; CDR3: CASSLSRINEKLFF; DNA: TGTGCCAGCAGCTTATCCAGAATTAATGAAAAACTGTTTTTT
V: TRBV5-1; J: TRBJ1-1; D: -; size: -; CDR3: CASSGGSTEAFF; DNA: TGCGCCAGCAGTGGAGGGAGCACTGAAGCTTTCTTT
V: TRBV5-8; J: TRBJ1-1; D: -; size: -; CDR3: CASSRLRGKRNTEAFF; DNA: TGTGCCAGCAGCCGCCTGCGGGGGAAGAGGAACACTGAAGCTTTCTTT
V: TRBV15; J: TRBJ2-5; D: TRBD2; size: once; CDR3: CATSIKQLAGVVQETQYF; DNA: TGTGCCACCAGCATAAAACAATTAGCGGGAGTTGTCCAAGAGACCCAGTACTTC
V: TRBV19; J: TRBJ1-4; D: -; size: -; CDR3: CASSVRSREKLFF; DNA: TGTGCCAGTAGTGTCAGATCGCGGGAAAAACTGTTTTTT
V: TRBV6-5; J: TRBJ1-1; D: TRBD1; size: -; CDR3: CASIRQGGWTEAFF; DNA: TGTGCCAGCATTAGACAGGGGGGGTGGACTGAAGCTTTCTTT
V: TRBV15; J: TRBJ2-1; D: TRBD1; size: -; CDR3: CATSRVGTGVYNEQFF; DNA: TGTGCCACCAGCAGAGTTGGGACAGGGGTCTACAATGAGCAGTTCTTC
V: TRBV5-1; J: TRBJ2-3; D: -; size: -; CDR3: CASSLDSPSLDTQYF; DNA: TGCGCCAGCAGCCTCGACAGTCCTAGTTTGGATACGCAGTATTTT
V: TRBV5-1; J: TRBJ1-1; D: -; size: -; CDR3: CASSLGQSNTEAFF; DNA: TGCGCCAGCAGCTTGGGTCAGTCGAACACTGAAGCTTTCTTT
V: TRBV6-5; J: TRBJ1-1; D: -; size: -; CDR3: CASSSDKTNTEAFF; DNA: TGTGCCAGCAGTTCCGACAAAACGAACACTGAAGCTTTCTTT
V: TRBV5-6; J: TRBJ2-7; D: -; size: -; CDR3: CASSLLAPYEQYF; DNA: TGTGCCAGCAGCTTGCTTGCGCCCTACGAGCAGTACTTC
V: TRBV24-1; J: TRBJ1-5; D: -; size: -; CDR3: CATSDPNPPNPGESWQSAQHF; DNA: TGTGCCACCAGTGACCCCAATCCGCCAAATCCGGGGGAATCGTGGCAATCGGCCCAGCATTTT
V: TRBV27; J: TRBJ1-1; D: TRBD1; size: -; CDR3: CASSWTGNTEAFF; DNA: TGTGCCAGCAGTTGGACAGGGAACACTGAAGCTTTCTTT
V: TRBV30; J: TRBJ2-7; D: TRBD1; size: -; CDR3: CAGIRDRGIYEQYF; DNA: TGTGCCGGAATCCGGGACAGGGGGATCTACGAGCAGTACTTC
V: TRBV5-1; J: TRBJ1-2; D: -; size: -; CDR3: CASSPRGSGYGYTF; DNA: TGCGCCAGCAGCCCCCGGGGGAGCGGCTATGGCTACACCTTC
V: TRBV28; J: TRBJ1-5; D: TRBD1; size: once; CDR3: CASSFSGTGRSQPQHF; DNA: TGTGCCAGCAGTTTCTCTGGGACAGGGAGGAGTCAGCCCCAGCATTTT
V: TRBV27; J: TRBJ2-7; D: TRBD1; size: -; CDR3: CASSLWPPGQPYEQYF; DNA: TGTGCCAGCAGTTTATGGCCCCCGGGACAGCCCTACGAGCAGTACTTC
V: TRBV10-1; J: TRBJ1-1; D: -; size: -; CDR3: CASSERGAGTEAFF; DNA: TGCGCCAGCAGTGAGAGGGGAGCGGGAACTGAAGCTTTCTTT
V: TRBV4-2; J: TRBJ2-7; D: TRBD2; size: once; CDR3: CASSQDPSGGIFYEQYF; DNA: TGTGCCAGCAGCCAAGATCCTAGCGGGGGAATTTTCTACGAGCAGTACTTC
V: TRBV28; J: TRBJ1-1; D: TRBD1; size: -; CDR3: CASSLNDRGRVSTEAFF; DNA: TGTGCCAGCAGTTTAAACGACAGGGGGCGTGTAAGCACTGAAGCTTTCTTT
V: TRBV6-5; J: TRBJ1-1; D: TRBD1; size: -; CDR3: CASRRQGGTEAFF; DNA: TGTGCCAGCAGAAGACAGGGGGGGACTGAAGCTTTCTTT
V: TRBV3-1/TRBV3-2; J: TRBJ2-2; D: -; size: -; CDR3: CASSQRSPGNTGELFF; DNA: TGTGCCAGCAGCCAACGAAGCCCGGGGAACACCGGGGAGCTGTTTTTT
V: TRBV7-8; J: TRBJ2-3; D: -; size: medium-sized; CDR3: CASRGRLEGTDTQYF; DNA: TGTGCCTCCCGAGGTAGACTAGAAGGCACAGATACGCAGTATTTT
V: TRBV27; J: TRBJ1-5; D: TRBD1; size: medium-sized; CDR3: CASSSTGTGIAFQPQHF; DNA: TGTGCCAGCAGTTCGACCGGGACAGGGATTGCATTCCAGCCCCAGCATTTT
V: TRBV29-1; J: TRBJ1-2; D: -; size: -; CDR3: CSVRISGYGYTF; DNA: TGCAGCGTTCGTATCTCGGGCTATGGCTACACCTTC
V: TRBV11-3; J: TRBJ1-1; D: -; size: -; CDR3: CASSLIQYTEAFF; DNA: TGTGCCAGCAGCTTGATACAGTACACTGAAGCTTTCTTT
V: TRBV10-3; J: TRBJ2-2; D: -; size: -; CDR3: CAISPPPGSGELFF; DNA: TGTGCCATCAGTCCCCCCCCGGGTTCCGGGGAGCTGTTTTTT
V: TRBV7-2; J: TRBJ2-7; D: TRBD2; size: -; CDR3: CASSSPKREAREQYF; DNA: TGTGCCAGCAGCTCTCCAAAGCGGGAGGCCCGCGAGCAGTACTTC
V: TRBV9; J: TRBJ1-1; D: -; size: once; CDR3: CASSVASNTEAFF; DNA: TGTGCCAGCAGCGTAGCCTCTAACACTGAAGCTTTCTTT
V: TRBV5-6; J: TRBJ1-2; D: -; size: -; CDR3: CASSKDRGGGYTF; DNA: TGTGCCAGCAGCAAGGACAGAGGGGGTGGCTACACCTTC
V: TRBV9; J: TRBJ2-1; D: TRBD2; size: -; CDR3: CASSAIWYGPTETSGGTEQFF; DNA: TGTGCCAGCAGCGCGATCTGGTATGGGCCAACGGAGACTAGCGGGGGGACGGAGCAGTTCTTC
V: TRBV6-5; J: TRBJ2-7; D: -; size: few; CDR3: CASSYGGASFGEQYF; DNA: TGTGCCAGCAGTTACGGGGGGGCTTCTTTTGGCGAGCAGTACTTC
V: TRBV11-3; J: TRBJ2-1; D: -; size: -; CDR3: CASSPGYNEQFF; DNA: TGTGCCAGCAGCCCAGGGTACAATGAGCAGTTCTTC
V: TRBV9; J: TRBJ1-1; D: TRBD1; size: -; CDR3: CASSPGGQMNTEAFF; DNA: TGTGCCAGCAGCCCAGGGGGACAGATGAACACTGAAGCTTTCTTT
V: TRBV18; J: TRBJ1-6; D: TRBD1; size: -; CDR3: CASSPGQGNSPLHF; DNA: TGTGCCAGCTCACCGGGACAGGGAAATTCACCCCTCCACTTT
V: TRBV19; J: TRBJ1-2; D: -; size: -; CDR3: CASGEGYNYGYTF; DNA: TGTGCCAGCGGGGAAGGGTATAACTATGGCTACACCTTC
V: TRBV5-4; J: TRBJ1-1; D: TRBD1; size: -; CDR3: CASSLTDRGFMNTEAFF; DNA: TGTGCCAGCAGCTTAACCGACAGGGGGTTCATGAACACTGAAGCTTTCTTT